The clone carrying this TCR beta chain was recorded many times. This record belongs to a study of CD8+ T cells in alopecia areata. RNA extraction was followed by reverse transcription into cDNA, which acted as the sequencing template. The protocol was immunoSEQ multiplex PCR, while the TCRdb copy is restricted to in-frame clones and leaves out a portion. The sample shows roughly 200,000 clones, roughly two fifths of them seen only once. Treatment noted: oral pan-JAK inhibitor, 5-10 mg twice daily. Trimming left V 5 bases short and J 0 bases short, with 11 bases between. Germline V gene sequence: CDR1 SEHNR, CDR2 FQNEAQ (reference sequence). The CDR3 sequence is 16 residues long.

This rearrangement joins TRBV7-9 to TRBJ2-6; D not resolved. This receptor was taken from a human donor with alopecia areata. Sequencing used CD4+ T cells sorted from blood, obtained at roughly week 36, from a patient treated with tofacitinib. DNA of the CDR3: TGTGCCAGCAGCCCCCTCGGTATCTCTGGGGCCAACGTCCTGACTTTC. Its protein product is CASSPLGISGANVLTF. The variable domain in full, completed from reference TRBV7-9 and TRBJ2-6, reads DTGVSQNPRHKITKRGQNVTFRCDPISEHNRLYWYRQTLGQGPEFLTYFQNEAQLEKSRLLSDRFSAERPKGSFSTLEIQRTEQGDSAMYLCASSPLGISGANVLTFGAGSRLTVL.